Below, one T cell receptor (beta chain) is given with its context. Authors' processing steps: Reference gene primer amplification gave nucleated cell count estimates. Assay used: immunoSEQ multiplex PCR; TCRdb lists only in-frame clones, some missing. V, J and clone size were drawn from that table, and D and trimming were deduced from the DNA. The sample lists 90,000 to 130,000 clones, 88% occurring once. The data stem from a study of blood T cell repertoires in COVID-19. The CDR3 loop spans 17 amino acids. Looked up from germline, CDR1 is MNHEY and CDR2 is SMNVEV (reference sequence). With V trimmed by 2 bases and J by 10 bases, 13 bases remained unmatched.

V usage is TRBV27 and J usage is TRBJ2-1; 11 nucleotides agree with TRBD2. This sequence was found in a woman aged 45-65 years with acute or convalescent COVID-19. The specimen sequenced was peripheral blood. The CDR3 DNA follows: TGTGCCAGCAGTTTACATTTAGCGGGAGGGCTGATAGGCGAGCAGTTCTTC. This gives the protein CASSLHLAGGLIGEQFF.